This TCR beta chain was captured in a study of blood T cell repertoires in COVID-19. Cohort assignment relied on participant-reported clinical history. Some clones are missing from TCRdb's copy, which holds only in-frame ones; the method was immunoSEQ multiplex PCR. The top ten hold over 12% of the sample, which has under 300,000 clones, around four fifths seen once. CDR1 and CDR2 from the germline V gene are MGHRA and YSYEKL. V shed 3 bases, J shed 5 bases, and the junction held 11 bases outside the gene matches. CDR3 size: 17 residues. This sequence joins TRBV4-1 and TRBJ1-4; 8 bases fit TRBD1. The sequence was obtained from a man aged 35-49 years who had recovered from COVID-19. Sequenced input: PBMCs or T cells enriched from blood (not recorded which). The CDR3 DNA reads as TGCGCCAGCAGCCACGAGCCCGGGACAGGCTTAAATGAAAAACTGTTTTTT. Amino acids: CASSHEPGTGLNEKLFF.